These T cell receptor beta chains were read from a single sample in a study of blood T cell repertoires in COVID-19. TCRdb keeps only in-frame clones here, not all; method: immunoSEQ multiplex PCR. The table lists approximately 470,000 clones, roughly 87% of them singletons, with about 0.65% in the top ten. Source material: PBMCs or T cells enriched from blood (not recorded which). All receptors derive from a young woman who had recovered from COVID-19. The CDR3 runs from the conserved cysteine through the conserved F or W. A D gene is named only where the DNA matches it firmly. The size entry is marked missing in some rows and otherwise reads once, few, many or a size class.

CDR3 DNA: TGTGCCAGCAGCTTGGACATCACTGAAGCTTTCTTT
CDR3 protein: CASSLDITEAFF
V gene: TRBV7-2
clone size: once
J gene: TRBJ1-1
D gene: NA

CDR3 DNA: TGTGCCTGGAGTTTCGGGGGGAACACTGAAGCTTTCTTT
CDR3 protein: CAWSFGGNTEAFF
V gene: TRBV30
clone size: few
J gene: TRBJ1-1
D gene: NA

CDR3 DNA: TGTGCCAGCAGCCCAGACCGACAGGGGTTAGGGGAGCTGTTTTTT
CDR3 protein: CASSPDRQGLGELFF
V gene: TRBV7-8
clone size: NA
J gene: TRBJ2-2
D gene: TRBD1

CDR3 DNA: TGTGCCAGTAGTGTGGGCGGGGGGGCCTACAATGAGCAGTTCTTC
CDR3 protein: CASSVGGGAYNEQFF
V gene: TRBV19
clone size: NA
J gene: TRBJ2-1
D gene: TRBD2

CDR3 DNA: TGTGCCAGCAGTTTTCGAAGGCCGGGGTCGTACCAAGAGACCCAGTACTTC
CDR3 protein: CASSFRRPGSYQETQYF
V gene: TRBV27
clone size: NA
J gene: TRBJ2-5
D gene: NA

CDR3 DNA: TGTGCCACCACGGGAGGGTCCTACAATGAGCAGTTCTTC
CDR3 protein: CATTGGSYNEQFF
V gene: TRBV2
clone size: NA
J gene: TRBJ2-1
D gene: TRBD2

CDR3 DNA: TGTGCCAGCAGTGAACAGGGAGGGAAAGGGGATACGCAGTATTTT
CDR3 protein: CASSEQGGKGDTQYF
V gene: TRBV6-1
clone size: NA
J gene: TRBJ2-3
D gene: TRBD2

CDR3 DNA: TGTGCCAGCAGGGACCCCGGGATATTCACTGAAGCTTTCTTT
CDR3 protein: CASRDPGIFTEAFF
V gene: TRBV2
clone size: NA
J gene: TRBJ1-1
D gene: NA

CDR3 DNA: TGTGCCAGCAATCCGGGACTAGCGGGGGGGAGAGGCTACGAGCAGTACTTC
CDR3 protein: CASNPGLAGGRGYEQYF
V gene: TRBV2
clone size: NA
J gene: TRBJ2-7
D gene: TRBD2

CDR3 DNA: TGTGCCAGCAGCCTGAGACTAGGAAATGAGCAGTTCTTC
CDR3 protein: CASSLRLGNEQFF
V gene: TRBV14
clone size: NA
J gene: TRBJ2-1
D gene: NA

CDR3 DNA: TGTGCCAGCAGCCAAAGCTTTGGGGCAAATGGCTATGGCTACACCTTC
CDR3 protein: CASSQSFGANGYGYTF
V gene: TRBV16
clone size: NA
J gene: TRBJ1-2
D gene: NA

CDR3 DNA: TGTGCCAGCAGCTTGGGAGGGGAAGGCGCAGATACGCAGTATTTT
CDR3 protein: CASSLGGEGADTQYF
V gene: TRBV7-9
clone size: NA
J gene: TRBJ2-3
D gene: TRBD2

CDR3 DNA: TGTGCCAGCAGCCCGGGAGGACAGGGAAAGGGCTACACCTTC
CDR3 protein: CASSPGGQGKGYTF
V gene: TRBV9
clone size: NA
J gene: TRBJ1-2
D gene: TRBD1

CDR3 DNA: TGTGCCAGCAGAGGACTAGCGGGGGGGCAAGAGACCCAGTACTTC
CDR3 protein: CASRGLAGGQETQYF
V gene: TRBV6-5
clone size: NA
J gene: TRBJ2-5
D gene: TRBD2

CDR3 DNA: TGTGCCAGCAGTCTAGGGGGCGCAGGAGGCTACACCTTC
CDR3 protein: CASSLGGAGGYTF
V gene: TRBV5-5
clone size: NA
J gene: TRBJ1-2
D gene: TRBD1

CDR3 DNA: TGTGCCTGGGGGGCCCTGAACACTGAAGCTTTCTTT
CDR3 protein: CAWGALNTEAFF
V gene: TRBV30
clone size: once
J gene: TRBJ1-1
D gene: NA

CDR3 DNA: TGTGCCAGCAGTGACCTCCTGGGGGGAGGGAATGAGCAGTTCTTC
CDR3 protein: CASSDLLGGGNEQFF
V gene: TRBV2
clone size: NA
J gene: TRBJ2-1
D gene: TRBD2

CDR3 DNA: TGTGCCACCAGTGATTCGAACGCGAAGAGGGAATTAGGAAACACCATATATTTT
CDR3 protein: CATSDSNAKRELGNTIYF
V gene: TRBV24-1
clone size: once
J gene: TRBJ1-3
D gene: NA

CDR3 DNA: TGTGCCAGCAGTTACGGAGGTGGGGCTTTCTTT
CDR3 protein: CASSYGGGAFF
V gene: TRBV6-5
clone size: NA
J gene: TRBJ1-1
D gene: NA

CDR3 DNA: TGTGCCAGCCCCTTTCAAGGACAGGGGATCCCTAACTTC
CDR3 protein: CASPFQGQGIPNF
V gene: TRBV2
clone size: few
J gene: TRBJ1-2
D gene: TRBD1

CDR3 DNA: TGTGCCGTTCGACTAGCGGGGGCGCAAGAGACCCAGTACTTC
CDR3 protein: CAVRLAGAQETQYF
V gene: TRBV5-8
clone size: NA
J gene: TRBJ2-5
D gene: TRBD2

CDR3 DNA: TGCGCCAGCAGCTTGGCGATAGGAGGGGTGGAAGAAAAACTGTTTTTT
CDR3 protein: CASSLAIGGVEEKLFF
V gene: TRBV5-1
clone size: once
J gene: TRBJ1-4
D gene: NA

CDR3 DNA: TGTGCCAGCAGCTTAGGGCAGGCGGGCGGCTACACCTTC
CDR3 protein: CASSLGQAGGYTF
V gene: TRBV7-2
clone size: few
J gene: TRBJ1-2
D gene: NA